This T cell receptor (beta chain) was profiled in a study of CD8 T cell repertoires and HIV-1 epitope variants. Study-wide context: 1M T cells were kept uncultured as a baseline.

Assay used: immunoSEQ multiplex PCR; TCRdb lists only in-frame clones, some missing. This table holds 5,200 or so clones, about 70% found once. A single count supports this clone. The antigen remains undetermined. This clonotype was sampled from a male donor with HIV. Source material: cultured CD8+ T cells derived from PBMCs.

The CDR3 DNA sequence: TGTGCCAGCAGCCTAGACAGGGGCACCGGGGAGCTGTTTTTT. This encodes CASSLDRGTGELFF. The gene calls are TRBV7-7 and TRBJ2-2; 8 bases are a match to TRBD1. The CDR3 covers 14 residues. Germline V gives CDR1 SSHAT, CDR2 FNYEAQ (reference sequence). Trimming cost V 5 bases and J 4 bases; bases outside gene matches: 3.